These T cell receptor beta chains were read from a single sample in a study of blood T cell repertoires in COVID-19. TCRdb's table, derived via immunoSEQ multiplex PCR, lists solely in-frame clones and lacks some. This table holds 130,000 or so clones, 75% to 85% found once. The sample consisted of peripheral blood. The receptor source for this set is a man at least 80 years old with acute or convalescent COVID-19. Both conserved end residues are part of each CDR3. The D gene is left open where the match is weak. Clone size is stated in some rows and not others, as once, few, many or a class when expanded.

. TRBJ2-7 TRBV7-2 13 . CASSLVMRYEQYF TGTGCCAGCAGCTTAGTGATGAGATACGAGCAGTACTTC
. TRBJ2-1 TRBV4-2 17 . CASSQVGSQSSYNEQFF TGTGCCAGCAGCCAAGTAGGTAGCCAAAGCTCCTACAATGAGCAGTTCTTC
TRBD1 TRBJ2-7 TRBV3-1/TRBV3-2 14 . CASSQDPGTGDKYF TGTGCCAGCAGCCAAGATCCCGGGACAGGCGATAAGTACTTC
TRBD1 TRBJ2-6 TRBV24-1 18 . CATSASPGQFTGANVLTF TGTGCCACCAGTGCCTCCCCGGGACAGTTTACTGGGGCCAACGTCCTGACTTTC
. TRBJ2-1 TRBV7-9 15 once CASSLGDSPEGEQFF TGTGCCAGCAGCTTGGGTGACAGCCCGGAAGGAGAGCAGTTCTTC
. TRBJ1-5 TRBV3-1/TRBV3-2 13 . CASSQRDSQPQHF TGTGCCAGCAGCCAACGGGACTCTCAGCCCCAGCATTTT
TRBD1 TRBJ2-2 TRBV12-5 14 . CASGSQGDTGELFF TGTGCTAGTGGTTCACAGGGGGACACCGGGGAGCTGTTTTTT
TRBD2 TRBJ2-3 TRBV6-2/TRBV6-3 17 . CASSYPGLAGVFYTQYF TGTGCCAGCAGTTACCCGGGACTAGCGGGGGTGTTTTATACGCAGTATTTT
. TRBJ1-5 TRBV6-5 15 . CASTQGPGINQPQHF TGTGCCAGCACCCAAGGTCCGGGGATCAATCAGCCCCAGCATTTT
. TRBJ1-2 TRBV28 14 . CASSRSTGYYGYTF TGTGCCAGCAGTCGTTCGACAGGCTACTATGGCTACACCTTC
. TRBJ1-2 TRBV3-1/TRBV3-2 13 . CASSPDMNYGYTF TGTGCCAGCAGCCCGGACATGAACTATGGCTACACCTTC
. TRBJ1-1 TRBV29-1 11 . CSVASHTEAFF TGCAGCGTCGCTAGTCACACTGAAGCTTTCTTT
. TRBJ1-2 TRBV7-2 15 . CASSLVGTPSGGYTF TGTGCCAGCAGCTTAGTAGGGACTCCCTCGGGTGGCTACACCTTC
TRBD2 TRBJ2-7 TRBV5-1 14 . CASSLVTSGAEQYF TGCGCCAGCAGCTTGGTGACTAGCGGGGCCGAGCAGTACTTC
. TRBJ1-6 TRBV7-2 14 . CASSPSSYNSPLHF TGTGCCAGCAGCCCGAGCTCCTATAATTCACCCCTCCACTTT
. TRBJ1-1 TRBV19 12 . CASSIWNTEAFF TGTGCCAGTAGTATCTGGAACACTGAAGCTTTCTTT
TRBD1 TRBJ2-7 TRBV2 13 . CASRGDSAYEQYF TGTGCCAGCAGGGGGGACAGTGCCTACGAGCAGTACTTC
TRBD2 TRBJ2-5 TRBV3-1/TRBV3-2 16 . CASSQVSGGWGETQYF TGTGCCAGCAGCCAAGTTAGCGGGGGCTGGGGGGAGACCCAGTACTTC
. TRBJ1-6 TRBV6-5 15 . CASRWTPQGSSPLHF TGTGCCAGCAGATGGACGCCTCAAGGGAGTTCACCCCTCCACTTT
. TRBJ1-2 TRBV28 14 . CASSLPGGGHGYTF TGTGCCAGCAGTTTACCCGGCGGGGGGCATGGCTACACCTTC
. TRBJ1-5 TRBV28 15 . CASSLSGTHNQPQHF TGTGCCAGCAGCTTATCCGGGACACACAATCAGCCCCAGCATTTT
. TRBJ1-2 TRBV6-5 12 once CASSYPENDYTF TGTGCCAGCAGTTACCCTGAGAACGACTACACCTTC
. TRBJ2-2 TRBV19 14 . CASRGQANTGELFF TGTGCCAGTAGGGGGCAAGCGAACACCGGGGAGCTGTTTTTT
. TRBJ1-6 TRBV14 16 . CASSQNTGNFGSPLHF TGTGCCAGCAGCCAGAACACAGGGAATTTCGGTTCACCCCTCCACTTT
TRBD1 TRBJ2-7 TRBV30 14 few CAWSVLTGAYEQYF TGTGCCTGGAGTGTATTAACAGGGGCCTACGAGCAGTACTTC
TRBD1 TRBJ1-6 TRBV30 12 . CAWKGQASPLHF TGTGCCTGGAAGGGACAGGCTTCACCCCTCCACTTT
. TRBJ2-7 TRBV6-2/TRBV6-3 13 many CASSYGTGYEQYF TGTGCCAGCAGTTACGGCACAGGCTACGAGCAGTACTTC
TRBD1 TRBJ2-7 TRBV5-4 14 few CASSLRQGDYEQYF TGTGCCAGCAGCTTGCGACAGGGGGACTACGAGCAGTACTTC
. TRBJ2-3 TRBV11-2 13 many CASSLYRDNAQYF TGTGCCAGCAGCTTATACAGAGATAACGCGCAGTATTTT
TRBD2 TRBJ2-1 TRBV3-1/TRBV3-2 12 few CASSQTGGLQFF TGTGCCAGCAGCCAGACGGGGGGTCTGCAGTTCTTC
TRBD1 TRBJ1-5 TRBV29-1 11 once CSVSDRDVQHF TGCAGCGTGTCAGACAGGGACGTCCAGCATTTT
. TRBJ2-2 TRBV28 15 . CASSLKRGITGELFF TGTGCCAGCAGTTTGAAACGGGGGATCACCGGGGAGCTGTTTTTT
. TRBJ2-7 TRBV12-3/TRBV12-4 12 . CASSLSPHEQYF TGTGCCAGCAGTTTAAGCCCCCACGAGCAGTACTTC
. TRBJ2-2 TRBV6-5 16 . CASSYDIGSNTGELFF TGTGCCAGCAGTTACGACATCGGATCGAACACCGGGGAGCTGTTTTTT
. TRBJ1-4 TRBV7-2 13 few CASSREPNEKLFF TGTGCCAGCAGCCGAGAACCTAATGAAAAACTGTTTTTT
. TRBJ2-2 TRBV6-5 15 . CASSYGTPYTGELFF TGTGCCAGCAGTTACGGGACACCTTACACCGGGGAGCTGTTTTTT
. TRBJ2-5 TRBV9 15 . CASSVTTEYQETQYF TGTGCCAGCAGCGTAACTACCGAGTACCAAGAGACCCAGTACTTC
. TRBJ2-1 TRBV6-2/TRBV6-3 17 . CASSYWSGDSSYNEQFF TGTGCCAGCAGTTATTGGTCGGGGGACAGCTCCTACAATGAGCAGTTCTTC
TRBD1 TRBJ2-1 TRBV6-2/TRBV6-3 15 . CASSYGTGYYNEQFF TGTGCCAGCAGTTACGGGACAGGATATTACAATGAGCAGTTCTTC
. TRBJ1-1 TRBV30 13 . CACSWGGATEAFF TGTGCCTGCTCCTGGGGGGGGGCAACTGAAGCTTTCTTT
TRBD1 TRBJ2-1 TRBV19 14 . CASKQGVVDNEQFF TGTGCCAGCAAACAGGGGGTCGTCGACAATGAGCAGTTCTTC